The rows below give T cell receptor beta chains drawn from one sample of a study of tumor-infiltrating lymphocytes in primary liver carcinoma. TCRdb ran MiXCR on the multiplex PCR reads and lists one entry per CDR3 protein. In the table there are 50,000 to 65,000 distinct CDR3 sequences, roughly 70% of which are singletons. Sequencing input: liver tumor tissue from sampling region 4. Source of these receptors: a man between 40 and 49 years old with primary liver carcinoma and hepatitis B virus infection. Both conserved end residues are part of each CDR3. The order of the fields is J gene, V gene, D gene, clone size, CDR3 protein, CDR3 DNA. D genes are given only for firm matches. Not all rows give a size; the values are once, few, many and, for expanded clones, a class.

J: TRBJ1-4
V: TRBV11-2
D: .
size: many
CDR3: CASSKTPGTNEKLFF
DNA: TGTGCCAGCAGCAAGACTCCAGGAACAAATGAAAAACTGTTTTTT

J: TRBJ1-4
V: TRBV28
D: TRBD1
size: .
CDR3: CASDSRTGSNGKLFF
DNA: TGTGCCAGCGATTCTCGGACAGGGAGTAATGGAAAACTGTTTTTT

J: TRBJ2-2
V: TRBV6-6
D: .
size: .
CDR3: CASNKNAGKLFF
DNA: TGTGCCAGCAATAAGAACGCCGGGAAGCTGTTTTTT

J: TRBJ2-7
V: TRBV11-2
D: .
size: .
CDR3: CANSLGHGSYERYF
DNA: TGTGCCAACAGCTTAGGCCACGGTTCCTACGAGCGGTACTTC

J: TRBJ2-7
V: TRBV29-1
D: .
size: .
CDR3: CSTKGVWGSPYEQYF
DNA: TGCAGCACCAAGGGGGTATGGGGTTCCCCCTACGAGCAGTACTTC

J: TRBJ2-3
V: TRBV28
D: TRBD2
size: few
CDR3: CASSSSSGTSTDTQYF
DNA: TGTGCCAGCAGTTCCTCTAGCGGAACTAGCACAGATACGCAGTATTTT

J: TRBJ2-2
V: TRBV11-2
D: .
size: once
CDR3: CAVSFAGSNTGELFF
DNA: TGTGCCGTCAGCTTTGCTGGATCGAACACCGGGGAGCTGTTTTTT

J: TRBJ1-4
V: TRBV6-6
D: .
size: .
CDR3: CASSSDRVNEKLLF
DNA: TGTGCCAGCAGTTCGGATAGGGTTAATGAAAAACTGCTTTTT

J: TRBJ2-1
V: TRBV11-3
D: .
size: .
CDR3: CASNLGVSNNVQFF
DNA: TGTGCCAGCAACTTAGGCGTCTCAAACAATGTGCAGTTCTTC

J: TRBJ2-3
V: TRBV10-3
D: TRBD2
size: .
CDR3: CAIGGRPDMQYF
DNA: TGTGCTATCGGGGGGAGGCCAGATATGCAGTATTTT

J: TRBJ1-6
V: TRBV6-5
D: .
size: .
CDR3: CASSHWGTGTVDSPLHF
DNA: .

J: TRBJ2-1
V: TRBV11-1
D: TRBD2
size: .
CDR3: CASSPPPASGFSSYNEQFF
DNA: TGTGCCAGCAGCCCTCCCCCTGCTAGCGGGTTTAGCTCCTACAATGAGCAGTTCTTC

J: TRBJ1-2
V: TRBV6-5
D: .
size: .
CDR3: CASSYSGDGNGYMF
DNA: TGTGCCAGCAGTTACAGTGGGGACGGGAATGGCTACATGTTC

J: TRBJ1-5
V: TRBV6-5
D: .
size: .
CDR3: CASSPSCVGGGDTQHF
DNA: TGTGCCAGCAGTCCATCTTGCGTGGGAGGAGGAGATACGCAGCATTTT

J: TRBJ2-5
V: TRBV12-3/TRBV12-4
D: TRBD1
size: .
CDR3: CALSRQGAQETQYF
DNA: TGTGCCCTCAGTCGACAGGGGGCACAAGAGACCCAGTACTTC

J: TRBJ2-1
V: TRBV11-2
D: TRBD2
size: .
CDR3: CANIPQREGLGKQFF
DNA: TGTGCCAACATCCCCCAGCGGGAGGGATTGGGTAAGCAGTTCTTC

J: TRBJ2-3
V: TRBV4-1
D: .
size: .
CDR3: CASSQGHYRLATDTQCF
DNA: TGCGCCAGCAGCCAAGGTCATTACAGGCTGGCCACAGATACGCAGTGTTTT

J: TRBJ2-3
V: TRBV18
D: .
size: .
CDR3: CASSRGLRADTQYF
DNA: TGTGCCAGCTCACGAGGCCTACGGGCAGATACGCAGTATTTT

J: TRBJ2-3
V: TRBV5-1
D: .
size: .
CDR3: CASSHEGNQSQYF
DNA: TGCGCCAGCAGCCATGAAGGGAATCAGTCCCAGTATTTT

J: TRBJ2-7
V: TRBV11-2
D: .
size: .
CDR3: CASSLGRWVDEQYF
DNA: TGTGCCAGCAGCTTAGGTCGCTGGGTCGACGAGCAGTACTTC

J: TRBJ2-1
V: TRBV5-5
D: .
size: .
CDR3: CASSLVPGPYNEQLF
DNA: TGTGCCAGCAGCTTGGTTCCCGGACCTTACAATGAGCAGCTCTTC

J: TRBJ2-1
V: TRBV24-1
D: .
size: many
CDR3: CATSGTGGTSSYNEQFF
DNA: TGTGCCACCAGTGGAACGGGCGGGACGAGCTCCTACAATGAGCAGTTCTTC

J: TRBJ1-1
V: TRBV6-1
D: .
size: once
CDR3: CSSSDYEAFF
DNA: TGTAGCAGCAGTGATTATGAAGCTTTCTTT

J: TRBJ2-2
V: TRBV11-2
D: .
size: .
CDR3: CAIGFAGSNAGELFF
DNA: TGTGCCATCGGCTTTGCGGGATCGAACGCCGGGGAGCTGTTTTTT

J: TRBJ2-1
V: TRBV7-9
D: TRBD2
size: many
CDR3: CASSFGRWEQFF
DNA: TGTGCCAGCAGCTTCGGGAGGTGGGAGCAGTTCTTC

J: TRBJ2-7
V: TRBV12-3/TRBV12-4
D: TRBD1
size: .
CDR3: CASLGQGANYEQYF
DNA: TGTGCCAGTTTAGGACAGGGGGCCAACTACGAGCAGTACTTC

J: TRBJ1-5
V: TRBV6-6
D: .
size: many
CDR3: CASSFREYGQPQHF
DNA: TGTGCCAGCAGTTTCAGGGAGTATGGTCAGCCCCAGCATTTT

J: TRBJ1-1
V: TRBV30
D: .
size: .
CDR3: CVYEGVRVKSEALF
DNA: TGTGTCTATGAGGGGGTACGAGTTAAAAGTGAAGCTCTCTTT

J: TRBJ2-7
V: TRBV4-2
D: TRBD1
size: .
CDR3: CASSQDRTGAYEQYF
DNA: TGTGCCAGCAGCCAAGATCGGACAGGGGCGTACGAGCAATACTTC

J: TRBJ2-7
V: TRBV5-4
D: .
size: .
CDR3: CASSLGHGGYERYF
DNA: TGTGCCAGCAGCTTAGGACATGGTGGCTACGAGCGGTACTTC

J: TRBJ2-1
V: TRBV2
D: .
size: .
CDR3: CASSQDKNSYNEHFF
DNA: TGTGCCAGTAGTCAGGACAAAAACTCCTACAATGAGCATTTCTTC

J: TRBJ2-1
V: TRBV11-1
D: .
size: .
CDR3: CASSFQGPLDNGQFF
DNA: TGTGCCAGCAGCTTCCAGGGACCCCTGGACAATGGGCAGTTCTTC

J: TRBJ2-1
V: TRBV5-5
D: TRBD2
size: .
CDR3: CASIKDGEGTYNEQFF
DNA: TGTGCCAGCATCAAGGATGGGGAGGGCACCTACAATGAGCAGTTCTTC

J: TRBJ2-7
V: TRBV6-6
D: TRBD1
size: many
CDR3: CASSPPTGARSSYEQYF
DNA: TGTGCCAGCAGTCCGCCGACAGGGGCCCGGAGCTCCTACGAGCAGTACTTC

J: TRBJ2-7
V: TRBV28
D: TRBD2
size: medium-sized
CDR3: CASSFFGLAGGRISYEQYF
DNA: TGTGCCAGCAGTTTTTTCGGACTAGCGGGAGGGCGAATCTCCTACGAGCAGTACTTC

J: TRBJ2-7
V: TRBV20-1
D: TRBD1
size: .
CDR3: CSAPFMGQVNYEQYF
DNA: TGCAGTGCCCCGTTCATGGGACAGGTGAACTACGAGCAGTACTTC

J: TRBJ1-6
V: TRBV28
D: TRBD1
size: many
CDR3: CASSLLRGHSPLHF
DNA: TGTGCCAGCAGTCTCTTAAGGGGGCATTCACCCCTCCACTTT

J: TRBJ2-1
V: TRBV11-2
D: .
size: many
CDR3: CASSSRPSRRIYEQFF
DNA: TGTGCCAGCAGCTCGCGCCCCAGCAGGAGGATCTATGAGCAGTTCTTC

J: TRBJ2-1
V: TRBV5-5
D: TRBD1
size: .
CDR3: CGSSLYALVGQGSNEQFF
DNA: TGTGGCAGCAGCTTGTACGCGTTGGTAGGACAGGGTAGCAATGAGCAGTTCTTC

J: TRBJ2-1
V: TRBV12-3/TRBV12-4
D: .
size: .
CDR3: CASCKRVNSLRDEQFF
DNA: TGTGCCAGCTGTAAACGGGTCAATTCTCTCCGGGATGAGCAGTTCTTC

J: TRBJ2-5
V: TRBV5-5
D: .
size: once
CDR3: CTSSLKTRGETQYF
DNA: TGTACCAGCAGCTTGAAGACTAGGGGAGAGACCCAGTACTTC

J: TRBJ2-7
V: TRBV4-2
D: .
size: .
CDR3: CASSQAASRVSYEQYF
DNA: TGTGCCAGCAGCCAAGCTGCTAGCCGGGTTTCCTACGAGCAGTATTTC